These T cell receptor beta chains were read from a single sample in a study of blood T cell repertoires in COVID-19. Measured with immunoSEQ multiplex PCR; TCRdb has only the in-frame clones, and not every one. The sample consists of 300,000 to 400,000 clones, roughly 86% of them appearing once. The sample taken for sequencing was peripheral blood. These receptors all stem from a human donor in a cohort sampled during active COVID-19. CDR3s include the opening cysteine and the closing phenylalanine or tryptophan. Each record gives: V gene, D gene, clone size, J gene, CDR3 protein, CDR3 DNA. D genes are given only for firm matches. Size is omitted from some rows. Given values are once, few, many or a class for expanded clones.

>TRBV30|TRBD2|-|TRBJ2-2
CAWRRLAGDTGELFF
TGTGCCTGGAGGAGACTAGCGGGGGACACCGGGGAGCTGTTTTTT
>TRBV30|TRBD2|-|TRBJ2-5
CAWSTRGTSGIRNF
TGTGCCTGGAGTACACGGGGGACTAGCGGGATAAGGAACTTC
>TRBV7-9|-|many|TRBJ1-2
CASSLQRDTYGYTF
TGTGCCAGCAGCTTACAGCGGGACACCTATGGCTACACCTTC
>TRBV7-9|TRBD2|-|TRBJ2-7
CASRLAGGNEQYF
TGTGCCAGCAGACTAGCGGGAGGGAACGAGCAGTACTTC
>TRBV30|TRBD2|once|TRBJ2-1
CAWSPTGGRERYEQFF
TGTGCCTGGAGTCCCACGGGGGGGCGGGAGAGGTATGAGCAGTTCTTC
>TRBV30|TRBD1|-|TRBJ1-3
CAWSLTGPVRSIYF
TGTGCCTGGAGTTTGACAGGGCCCGTCCGATCCATATATTTT
>TRBV10-2|-|-|TRBJ2-5
CASSVSGIQETQYF
TGCGCCAGCAGTGTTTCGGGTATCCAAGAGACCCAGTACTTC
>TRBV6-5|-|-|TRBJ1-2
CASSNTVFDGYTF
TGTGCCAGCAGCAATACAGTATTCGACGGCTACACCTTC
>TRBV19|TRBD1|-|TRBJ1-4
CASSIPGGANEKLFF
TGTGCCAGTAGTATCCCAGGGGGCGCTAATGAAAAACTGTTTTTT
>TRBV11-3|-|-|TRBJ2-3
CASSLGAGDGTDTQYF
TGTGCCAGCAGCTTAGGGGCTGGCGACGGCACAGATACGCAGTATTTT
>TRBV6-5|-|-|TRBJ1-5
CASSRDYSNQPQHF
TGTGCCAGCAGCCGGGACTATAGCAATCAGCCCCAGCATTTT
>TRBV3-1/TRBV3-2|-|few|TRBJ2-1
CASSQPLTGSNEQFF
TGTGCCAGCAGCCAACCTTTGACAGGTTCCAATGAGCAGTTCTTC
>TRBV19|-|-|TRBJ1-1
CASKDRHTEAFF
TGTGCCAGTAAAGACAGGCACACTGAAGCTTTCTTT
>TRBV18|-|-|TRBJ1-3
CASSPRQIKGNTIYF
TGTGCCAGCTCACCACGGCAGATTAAGGGAAACACCATATATTTT
>TRBV3-1/TRBV3-2|TRBD1|-|TRBJ2-7
CASSQISETGGAYEQYF
TGTGCCAGCAGCCAAATAAGTGAGACAGGGGGTGCCTACGAGCAGTACTTC
>TRBV10-3|-|-|TRBJ1-1
CAISESIGEAFF
TGTGCCATCAGTGAGTCGATTGGCGAAGCTTTCTTT
>TRBV5-4|-|-|TRBJ2-3
CASSRKTGVSTDTQYF
TGTGCCAGCAGCCGAAAGACAGGCGTATCGACAGATACGCAGTATTTT
>TRBV7-2|-|-|TRBJ1-2
CASSLVYGRGSGGYTF
TGTGCCAGCAGCTTAGTTTACGGCAGGGGATCCGGTGGCTACACCTTC
>TRBV6-4|TRBD2|-|TRBJ2-7
CASSDLAGPHEAYEQYF
TGTGCCAGCAGTGACCTAGCGGGTCCCCACGAGGCCTACGAGCAGTACTTC
>TRBV25-1|TRBD1|-|TRBJ2-7
CASSDPLGQGVGEQYF
TGTGCCAGCAGTGACCCCCTGGGACAGGGTGTGGGCGAGCAGTACTTC
>TRBV30|TRBD1|-|TRBJ1-4
CAWSVGRDRGLGRKLFF
TGTGCCTGGAGTGTGGGTCGGGACAGGGGGCTGGGAAGAAAACTGTTTTTT
>TRBV7-8|-|-|TRBJ2-1
CASSLARSRGNEQFF
TGTGCCAGCAGCTTAGCGCGTTCAAGGGGCAATGAGCAGTTCTTC
>TRBV29-1|TRBD1|-|TRBJ2-5
CSVETGVETQYF
TGCAGCGTTGAAACAGGGGTAGAGACCCAGTACTTC